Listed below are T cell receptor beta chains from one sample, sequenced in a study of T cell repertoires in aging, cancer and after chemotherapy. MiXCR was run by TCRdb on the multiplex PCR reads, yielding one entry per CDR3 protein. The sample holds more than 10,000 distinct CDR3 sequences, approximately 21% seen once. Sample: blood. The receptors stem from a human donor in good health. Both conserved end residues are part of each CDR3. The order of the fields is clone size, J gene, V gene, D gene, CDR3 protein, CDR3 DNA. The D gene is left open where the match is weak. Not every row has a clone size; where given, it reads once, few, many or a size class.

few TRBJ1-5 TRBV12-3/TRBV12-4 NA CASSPRGNQPQHF TGTGCCAGCAGTCCGCGGGGGAATCAGCCCCAGCATTTT
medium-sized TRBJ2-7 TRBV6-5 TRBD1 CASSSTGGTYEQYF TGTGCCAGCAGTTCTACAGGGGGAACCTACGAGCAGTACTTC
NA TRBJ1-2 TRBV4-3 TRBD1 CASSPSSPRGNYGYTF TGCGCCAGCAGCCCTTCCTCTCCCAGGGGGAACTATGGCTACACCTTC
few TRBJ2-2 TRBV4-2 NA CASSQDLEGAKGELFF TGTGCCAGCAGCCAAGATTTGGAGGGGGCTAAAGGGGAGCTGTTTTTT
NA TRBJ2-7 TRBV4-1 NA CASSQVGISYEQYF TGCGCCAGCAGCCAAGTGGGGATATCCTACGAGCAGTACTTC
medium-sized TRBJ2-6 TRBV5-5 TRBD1 CASNTGAPLASGANVLTF TGTGCCAGCAATACAGGGGCCCCTCTCGCCTCCGGGGCCAACGTCCTGACTTTC
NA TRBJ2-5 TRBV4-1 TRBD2 CASTLLAGVETQYF TGCGCCAGCACCTTACTAGCGGGGGTAGAGACCCAGTACTTC
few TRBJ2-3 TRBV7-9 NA CASSQDRFPHTQYF TGTGCCAGCAGCCAAGACAGGTTCCCACATACGCAGTATTTT
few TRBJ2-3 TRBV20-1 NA CSARVDGDTQYF TGCAGTGCTAGAGTGGACGGGGATACGCAGTATTTT
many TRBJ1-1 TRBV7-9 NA CASRPGTRMNTEAFF TGTGCCAGCAGACCCGGGACACGGATGAACACTGAAGCTTTCTTT
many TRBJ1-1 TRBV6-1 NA CASAYVNTEAFF TGTGCCAGCGCCTATGTGAACACTGAAGCTTTCTTT
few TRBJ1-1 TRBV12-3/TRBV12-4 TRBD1 CASSLGQGAGGTEAFF TGTGCCAGCAGTTTAGGGCAGGGGGCGGGGGGGACTGAAGCTTTCTTT
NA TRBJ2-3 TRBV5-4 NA CASSFGGPNTDTQYF TGTGCCAGCAGCTTTGGGGGACCCAACACAGATACGCAGTATTTT